These 29 T cell receptor beta chains were sequenced from one sample in a study of T cell responses to AZD1222 COVID-19 vaccine. The repertoire was sequenced with immunoSEQ multiplex PCR; TCRdb's copy has only in-frame clones and lacks some. The top ten hold around 30% of the sample, which has about 120,000 clones, roughly nine tenths seen once. The sample consisted of peripheral blood, taken on day 0 of AZD1222 vaccination. The receptors stem from an adult in good health.

V is TRBV9 and J is TRBJ2-3; D is uncertain. This CDR3 is built from 16 residues. Germline CDR1 SGDLS, CDR2 YYNGEE. With 0 bases removed from V and 6 bases from J, the gap between germline ends came to 17 bases. CDR3 DNA: TGTGCCAGCAGCGTAGGGTACGATCCCGGGTCCGATACGCAGTATTTT. It specifies CASSVGYDPGSDTQYF.

The gene calls are TRBV3-1 (or the pseudogene TRBV3-2) and TRBJ2-7; perhaps TRBD1 as D (6 bases). CDR1 LGHDT and CDR2 YNNKEL come from the germline V gene (reference sequence). Between the trimmed V and J ends, which lost 3 bases and 1 base, there was a span of 13 bases. This CDR3 has 15 residues. CDR3 region: CASSHPGHVSYEQYF. CDR3 coding DNA: TGTGCCAGCAGCCACCCGGGACACGTTTCCTACGAGCAGTACTTC.

The CDR3 sequence: CASSFANTGKGANEKLFF. The CDR3 nucleotides read TGCGCCAGCAGCTTCGCTAATACAGGGAAGGGAGCTAATGAAAAACTGTTTTTT. The chain joins TRBV5-1 to TRBJ1-4, with TRBD1 as a possible D gene (6 bases). Germline CDR1 reads SGHRS; CDR2 reads YFSETQ. V shed 2 bases and J shed 3 bases, with 20 bases lying between them. The CDR3 runs to 18 residues. The full variable domain, completed using reference TRBV5-1 and TRBJ1-4, is KAGVTQTPRYLIKTRGQQVTLSCSPISGHRSVSWYQQTPGQGLQFLFEYFSETQRNKGNFPGRFSGRQFSNSRSEMNVSTLELGDSALYLCASSFANTGKGANEKLFFGSGTQLSVL.

In DNA, the CDR3 is TGTGCAAGTCGCCCCCGATCAGCGAACACTGAAGCTTTCTTT. Amino acids: CASRPRSANTEAFF. V and J are TRBV12-2 and TRBJ1-1. TRBV12-2 is a pseudogene locus. There are 14 residues in the CDR3.

This chain uses TRBV10-3 with TRBJ1-2, with TRBD1 matching 10 bases. The CDR3 has 15 amino acids. CDR1 is ENHRY and CDR2 is SYGVKD in the germline V gene. V dropped 10 bases and J dropped 7; count of bases not matched to a gene: 15. The CDR3 nucleotides read TGTGCCACTCATCCGGGACAGGGGCTTCATGGTGGCTACACCTTC. It specifies CATHPGQGLHGGYTF.

The chain combines TRBV3-1 (or the pseudogene TRBV3-2) with TRBJ1-1; D ambiguous. This CDR3 has 15 residues. With 0 bases removed from V and 6 bases from J, the gap between germline ends came to 14 bases. Germline CDR1 is LGHDT and CDR2 is YNNKEL (reference sequence). CDR3 region: CASSQDQQPNPEAFF. The CDR3 coding sequence is TGTGCCAGCAGCCAAGATCAACAGCCCAACCCTGAAGCTTTCTTT.

This clone was seen once. The rearrangement links TRBV19 to TRBJ2-1; 9 bases map to TRBD2. Germline V gene sequence: CDR1 LNHDA, CDR2 SQIVND (reference sequence). Trimming took 5 bases from V and 4 from J; bases not matched to a gene: 6. The CDR3 is 15 amino acids. This CDR3 reads CASSVGSGGYNEQFF. CDR3 nucleotides: TGTGCCAGTAGTGTAGGTAGCGGGGGATACAATGAGCAGTTCTTC.

The chain uses TRBV18 and TRBJ1-4; tentative D call: TRBD1 (6 bases). The germline CDR1 and CDR2 sequences are KGHSH and LQKENI. The ends were cut back, 2 bases at V and 0 bases at J, with 10 bases in the middle. This CDR3 is 16 amino acids long. This CDR3 reads CASSPMQGTTNEKLFF. The CDR3 bases are TGTGCCAGCTCACCAATGCAGGGGACAACTAATGAAAAACTGTTTTTT.

V and J are TRBV3-1 (or the pseudogene TRBV3-2) and TRBJ2-7; 14 bases line up with TRBD2. This CDR3 is built from 15 residues. CDR1 and CDR2 (germline): LGHDT, YNNKEL (reference sequence). Trimming cost V 5 bases and J 7 bases; bases outside gene matches: 7. The CDR3, as DNA: TGTGCCAGCAGCTTGGGACTAGCGGGAGTCGGTGAGCAGTACTTC. It encodes CASSLGLAGVGEQYF.

This chain links TRBV3-1 (or the pseudogene TRBV3-2) with TRBJ2-1, with 9 nucleotides matching TRBD2. CDR3 length: 20 residues. The junction had 18 bases not matched to a gene; V was cut back by 0 bases and J by 6 bases. Germline V gene sequence: CDR1 LGHDT, CDR2 YNNKEL (reference sequence). The CDR3 protein is CASSQDFSSSGMRWGNEQFF. The DNA of the CDR3 is TGTGCCAGCAGCCAAGATTTCTCGTCTAGCGGGATGAGGTGGGGCAATGAGCAGTTCTTC.

CDR3 DNA sequence: TGTGCCAGCAGTGAAGCGCTTGCCCGCGTGGGGAATGAGCAGTTCTTC. It yields the protein CASSEALARVGNEQFF. The chain couples TRBV2 to TRBJ2-1; the D is unclear. The CDR3 sequence is 16 residues long. The V and J ends lost 0 bases and 7 bases respectively, with 16 bases between them. CDR1 and CDR2 (germline): SNHLY, FYNNEI.

The V call is TRBV7-8, the J call TRBJ1-5, with D unclear. The V gene's germline CDR1 is SGHVS and CDR2 FQNEAQ. V lost 1 base and J lost 1, with 8 bases in between. This CDR3 contains 15 residues. CDR3 in amino acids: CASSLGARSNQPQHF. The CDR3 coding sequence is TGTGCCAGCAGCTTAGGTGCCAGAAGCAATCAGCCCCAGCATTTT.

The rearrangement links TRBV27 to TRBJ1-1, with 8 bases that match TRBD1. The CDR3 contains 14 residues. Trimming took 3 bases from V and 4 from J; bases not matched to a gene: 4. Germline assignment: CDR1 MNHEY and CDR2 SMNVEV (reference sequence). CDR3 sequence: CASSLGRGLTEAFF. The CDR3 bases are TGTGCCAGCAGTTTGGGCAGGGGGCTCACTGAAGCTTTCTTT.

The J gene is TRBJ2-3, the V gene TRBV30; D is undetermined. Germline assignment: CDR1 GTSNPN and CDR2 SVGIG (reference sequence). V lost 0 bases and J lost 2, with 12 bases in between. CDR3 length equals 15 residues. DNA of the CDR3: TGTGCCTGGAGTGTCTCGGAGACTCTCACAGATACGCAGTATTTT. This gives the protein CAWSVSETLTDTQYF.

This sequence joins TRBV7-9 and TRBJ1-1, with unresolved D. CDR3 length: 13 amino acids. Germline values: CDR1 SEHNR, CDR2 FQNEAQ (reference sequence). Between the trimmed V and J ends, which lost 3 bases and 5 bases, there was a span of 10 bases. CDR3 region: CASSFEGGTEAFF. Here the CDR3 DNA reads TGTGCCAGCAGCTTTGAGGGAGGGACTGAAGCTTTCTTT.

V gene TRBV19 combines with J gene TRBJ2-2, with D perhaps assigned TRBD1 or TRBD2 (5 bases each). The CDR3 is made up of 16 amino acids. Germline-derived CDR1 and CDR2 are LNHDA and SQIVND (reference sequence). V lost 10 bases and J lost 6, with 24 bases in between. CDR3 DNA sequence: TGTGCCATACGTCGAATTGATAAAGGGACCGCCGGGGAGCTGTTTTTT. Protein product: CAIRRIDKGTAGELFF.

The chain has TRBV12-3 or TRBV12-4 and TRBJ1-1; D is uncertain. Trimming stripped 6 bases from V and 5 bases from J, with 13 bases between. The CDR3 consists of 13 residues. CDR3 protein: CASRSKLGTEAFF. As DNA, the CDR3 is TGTGCCAGCAGATCCAAACTGGGAACTGAAGCTTTCTTT.

The genes are TRBV12-3 or TRBV12-4 and TRBJ2-1, with D perhaps assigned TRBD1 or TRBD2 (5 bases each). Trimming removed 7 bases from V and 4 bases from J, with 11 bases in between. The length of the CDR3 is 13 residues. CDR3 DNA sequence: TGTGCCAGCACCTGGGACCTTTACAATGAGCAGTTCTTC. Protein sequence: CASTWDLYNEQFF.

This clone came up once. The chain couples TRBV28 to TRBJ2-1, with 9 nucleotides matching TRBD2. The CDR3 sequence is 16 residues long. J was trimmed by 7 bases and V by 4 bases; bases with no gene match: 11. Germline CDR1 reads MDHEN; CDR2 reads SYDVKM. CDR3 sequence: CASSSFSGSLGNEQFF. CDR3 DNA sequence: TGTGCCAGCAGTTCATTTAGCGGGAGCCTAGGAAATGAGCAGTTCTTC.

The chain has TRBV11-2 and TRBJ2-7; TRBD2 matches 7 bases. V was pared by 3 bases and J by 5 bases, with 7 bases of the junction left unmatched. This CDR3 is 14 amino acids long. Germline V gene sequence: CDR1 SGHAT, CDR2 FQNNGV. CDR3 bases: TGTGCCAGCAGCTTCCCGACTAGCTTGAACGAGCAGTACTTC. This translates into CASSFPTSLNEQYF.

This chain connects TRBV2 to TRBJ2-7, with D possibly TRBD1 on 5 matching bases. V was shortened by 6 bases and J by 0 bases, with 12 bases between the two germline ends. CDR1 and CDR2 (germline): SNHLY, FYNNEI. The CDR3 consists of 14 residues. This CDR3 is CASRDIVFSYEQYF. CDR3 DNA: TGTGCCAGCAGGGACATAGTGTTCTCCTACGAGCAGTACTTC.

The CDR3 region has the DNA TGTGCCAGCAGTCCTCTACTGAATAGCAATCAGCCCCAGCATTTT. It encodes CASSPLLNSNQPQHF. V is TRBV2 and J is TRBJ1-5; D is ambiguous. The germline CDR1 and CDR2 sequences are SNHLY and FYNNEI. Trimming cost V 5 bases and J 0 bases, with 11 bases left between them. This CDR3 contains 15 residues.

The genes are TRBV2 and TRBJ1-5; the D gene is possibly TRBD1 (6 bases). CDR1 is SNHLY, CDR2 FYNNEI, per germline. Trimming removed 8 bases from V and 2 bases from J, with 19 bases in between. The CDR3 consists of 16 residues. In DNA, the CDR3 is TGTGCCAGCGGACCCTCCCGGGGGCAAGGCAATCAGCCCCAGCATTTT. This translates into CASGPSRGQGNQPQHF.

The V gene is TRBV4-1, the J gene TRBJ2-1; 7 bases are shared with TRBD2. The CDR3 length is 17 residues. The V gene end was trimmed by 0 bases and the J gene end by 4 bases; junction bases not matched to a gene: 9. Germline CDR1 and CDR2: MGHRA and YSYEKL. This chain's CDR3 is CASSQEVQRGPYNEQFF. CDR3 DNA sequence: TGCGCCAGCAGCCAAGAGGTCCAGCGGGGACCGTACAATGAGCAGTTCTTC.

This chain links TRBV10-3 with TRBJ2-3; D perhaps matches TRBD1 (7 bases). This CDR3 is 14 amino acids long. Germline V gene sequence: CDR1 ENHRY, CDR2 SYGVKD. Trimming stripped 10 bases from V and 0 bases from J, with 14 bases between. Here the CDR3 reads CATSTGTSTDTQYF. For the CDR3, the DNA is TGTGCCACCTCGACAGGGACTAGCACAGATACGCAGTATTTT.

The chain joins TRBV18 to TRBJ2-1; no definite D call. Trimming cost V 2 bases and J 8 bases, with 4 bases left between them. Germline V gene data show CDR1 as KGHSH and CDR2 as LQKENI. This CDR3 region has 11 residues. CDR3 in DNA: TGTGCCAGCTCACCATCCCATGAGCAGTTCTTC. Its protein product is CASSPSHEQFF. The full variable domain, in which reference TRBV18 and TRBJ2-1 provide the parts outside the CDR3, is NAGVMQNPRHLVRRRGQEARLRCSPMKGHSHVYWYRQLPEEGLKFMVYLQKENIIDESGMPKERFSAEFPKEGPSILRIQQVVRGDSAAYFCASSPSHEQFFGPGTRLTVL.

This rearrangement joins TRBV18 to TRBJ1-1; the match to TRBD1 covers 11 bases. Trimming took 6 bases from V and 1 from J; bases not matched to a gene: 7. The CDR3 consists of 16 residues. The germline V gene has CDR1 KGHSH and CDR2 LQKENI. The chain's CDR3 is CASSPGQGAANTEAFF. CDR3 DNA: TGTGCCAGCTCGCCAGGACAGGGGGCAGCGAACACTGAAGCTTTCTTT.

The V and J genes are TRBV5-1 and TRBJ1-5; D unclear. The V end was cut by 2 bases, the J end by 7 bases, with 10 bases between. Per germline, CDR1 SGHRS and CDR2 YFSETQ. The CDR3 has 13 amino acids. DNA of the CDR3: TGCGCCAGCAGCTTACTACCGGGGCAGCCCCAGCATTTT. Translated, it gives CASSLLPGQPQHF.

The CDR3 spells CASSNRTGNSPLHF. DNA of the CDR3: TGTGCCAGCAGCAATCGGACGGGGAATTCACCCCTCCACTTT. The chain couples TRBV9 to TRBJ1-6; no definite D call. CDR1 is SGDLS, CDR2 YYNGEE, per germline. CDR3 size: 14 residues. Deletions cut 4 bases from V and 7 bases from J, with 12 bases between.